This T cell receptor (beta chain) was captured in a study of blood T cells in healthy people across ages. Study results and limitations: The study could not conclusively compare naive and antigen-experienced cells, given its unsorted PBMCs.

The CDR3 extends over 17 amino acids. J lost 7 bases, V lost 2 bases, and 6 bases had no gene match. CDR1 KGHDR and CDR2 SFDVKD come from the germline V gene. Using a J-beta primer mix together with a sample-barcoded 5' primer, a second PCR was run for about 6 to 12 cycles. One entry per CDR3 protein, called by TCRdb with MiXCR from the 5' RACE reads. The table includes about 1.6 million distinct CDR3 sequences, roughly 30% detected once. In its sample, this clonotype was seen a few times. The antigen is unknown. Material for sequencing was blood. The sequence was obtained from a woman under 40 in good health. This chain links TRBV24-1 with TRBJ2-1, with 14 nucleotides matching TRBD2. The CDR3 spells CATSDSGLAGGGNEQFF. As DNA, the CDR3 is TGTGCCACCAGTGATTCTGGACTAGCGGGAGGAGGTAATGAGCAGTTCTTC.